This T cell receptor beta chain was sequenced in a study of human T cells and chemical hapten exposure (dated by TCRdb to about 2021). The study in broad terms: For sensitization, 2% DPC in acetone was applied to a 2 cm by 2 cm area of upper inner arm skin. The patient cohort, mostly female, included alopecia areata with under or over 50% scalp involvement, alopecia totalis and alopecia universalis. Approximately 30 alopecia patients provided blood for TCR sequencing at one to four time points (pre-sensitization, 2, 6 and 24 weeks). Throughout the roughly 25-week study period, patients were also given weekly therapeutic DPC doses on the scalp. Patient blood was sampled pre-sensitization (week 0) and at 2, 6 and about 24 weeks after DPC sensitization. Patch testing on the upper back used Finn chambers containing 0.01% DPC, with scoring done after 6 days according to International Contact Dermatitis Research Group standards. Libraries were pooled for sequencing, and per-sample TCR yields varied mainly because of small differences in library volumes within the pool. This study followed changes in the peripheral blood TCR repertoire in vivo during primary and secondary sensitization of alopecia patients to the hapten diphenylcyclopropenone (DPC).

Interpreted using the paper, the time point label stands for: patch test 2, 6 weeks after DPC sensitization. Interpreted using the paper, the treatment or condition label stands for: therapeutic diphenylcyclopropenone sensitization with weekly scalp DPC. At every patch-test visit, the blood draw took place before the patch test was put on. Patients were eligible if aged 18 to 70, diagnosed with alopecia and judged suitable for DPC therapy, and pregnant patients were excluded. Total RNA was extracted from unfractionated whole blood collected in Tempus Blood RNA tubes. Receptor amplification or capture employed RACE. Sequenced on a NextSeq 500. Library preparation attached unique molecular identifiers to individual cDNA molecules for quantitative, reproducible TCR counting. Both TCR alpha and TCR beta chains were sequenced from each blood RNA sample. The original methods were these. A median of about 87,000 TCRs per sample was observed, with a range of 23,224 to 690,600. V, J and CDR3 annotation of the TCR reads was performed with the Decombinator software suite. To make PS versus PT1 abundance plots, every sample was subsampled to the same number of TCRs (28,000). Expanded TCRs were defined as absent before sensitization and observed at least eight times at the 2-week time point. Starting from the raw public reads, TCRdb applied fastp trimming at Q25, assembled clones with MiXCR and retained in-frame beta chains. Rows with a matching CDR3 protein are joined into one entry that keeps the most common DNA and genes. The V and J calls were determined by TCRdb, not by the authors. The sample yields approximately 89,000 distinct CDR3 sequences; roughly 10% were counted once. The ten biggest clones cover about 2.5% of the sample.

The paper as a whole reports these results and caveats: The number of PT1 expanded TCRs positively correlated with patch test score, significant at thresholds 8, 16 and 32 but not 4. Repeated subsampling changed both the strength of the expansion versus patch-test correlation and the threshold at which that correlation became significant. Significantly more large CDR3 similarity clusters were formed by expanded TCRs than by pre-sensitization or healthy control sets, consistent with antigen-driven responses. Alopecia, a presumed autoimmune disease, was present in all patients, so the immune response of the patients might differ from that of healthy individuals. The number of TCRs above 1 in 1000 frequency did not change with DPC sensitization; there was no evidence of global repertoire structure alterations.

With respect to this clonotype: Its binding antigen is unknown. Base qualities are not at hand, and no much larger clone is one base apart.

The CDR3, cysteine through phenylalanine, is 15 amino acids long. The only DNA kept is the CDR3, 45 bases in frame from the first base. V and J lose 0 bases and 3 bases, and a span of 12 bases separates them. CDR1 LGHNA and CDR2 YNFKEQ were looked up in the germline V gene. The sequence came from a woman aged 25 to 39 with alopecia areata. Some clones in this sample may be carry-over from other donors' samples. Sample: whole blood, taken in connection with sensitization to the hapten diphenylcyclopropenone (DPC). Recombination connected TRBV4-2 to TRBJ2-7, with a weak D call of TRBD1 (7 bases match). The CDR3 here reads CASSQEAGGGYEQYF. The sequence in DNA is TGTGCCAGCAGCCAAGAAGCAGGGGGAGGCTACGAGCAGTACTTC.